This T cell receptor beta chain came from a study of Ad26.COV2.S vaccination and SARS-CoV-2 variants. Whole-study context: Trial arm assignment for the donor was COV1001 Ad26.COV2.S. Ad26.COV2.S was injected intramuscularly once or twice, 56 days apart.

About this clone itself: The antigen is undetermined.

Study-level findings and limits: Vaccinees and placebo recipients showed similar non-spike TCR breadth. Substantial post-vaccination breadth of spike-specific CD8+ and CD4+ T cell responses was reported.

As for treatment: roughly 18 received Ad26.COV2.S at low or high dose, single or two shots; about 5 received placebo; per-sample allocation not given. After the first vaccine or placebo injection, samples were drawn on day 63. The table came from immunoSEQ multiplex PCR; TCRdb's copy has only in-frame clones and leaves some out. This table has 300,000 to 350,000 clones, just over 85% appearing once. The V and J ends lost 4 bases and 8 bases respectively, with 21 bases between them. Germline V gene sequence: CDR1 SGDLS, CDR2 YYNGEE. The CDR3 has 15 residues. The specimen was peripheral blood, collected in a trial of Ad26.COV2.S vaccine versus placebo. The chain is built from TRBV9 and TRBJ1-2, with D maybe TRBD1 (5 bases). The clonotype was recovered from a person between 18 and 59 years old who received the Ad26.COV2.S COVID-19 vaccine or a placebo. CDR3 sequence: CASSPHGGVWDGYTF. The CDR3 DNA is TGTGCCAGCAGCCCTCACGGGGGGGTTTGGGACGGCTACACCTTC.